This T cell receptor (beta chain) was sequenced during a study of blood T cell repertoires in COVID-19. Study-wide background: Both acute and convalescent COVID-19 samples were obtained from the United States, Italy and Spain. Sample material is recorded as cDNA or gDNA derived from T cells, B-cell-depleted T cells, or PBMCs.

The CDR3 consists of 11 residues. Germline lookup yields CDR1 MDHEN and CDR2 SYDVKM. V trimming: 3 bases; J trimming: 8 bases; junction bases outside the gene matches: 0. Original data processing: Estimation of nucleated cell counts was performed using reference gene primer amplification. Produced via immunoSEQ multiplex PCR; TCRdb's table is partial and in-frame only. The V and J calls and clone size were taken over from that table, and D and trimming were inferred from the DNA. Here the sample spans a few hundred thousand clones, around 87% being singletons. Sequenced material: peripheral blood. This clonotype was sampled from a man aged 50-60 years with active or convalescent COVID-19. The chain carries TRBV28 and TRBJ1-1, with 7 bases fitting TRBD1. CDR3: CASSLTGEAFF. The CDR3 coding sequence is TGTGCCAGCAGTTTGACAGGGGAAGCTTTCTTT.